This T cell receptor (beta chain) was captured in a study of blood T cells in healthy people across ages. CDR3 length: 13 residues. The ends were cut back, 2 bases at V and 10 bases at J, with 14 bases in the middle. The V gene's germline CDR1 is MNHEY and CDR2 SVGEGT. The authors ran a second PCR of about 7 to 11 cycles using a sample-barcoded 5' primer and a J-beta primer mix. TCRdb analysed the 5' RACE reads with MiXCR anew, one entry per CDR3 protein. The sample has some 1.5 million distinct CDR3 sequences; about 45% are singletons. The rearrangement links TRBV6-2 or TRBV6-3 to TRBJ1-1; D is ambiguous. The receptor was derived from a woman between 18 and 29 years old in good health. Sequencing input: blood. CDR3 sequence reads: CASSYAFTVAAFF. For the CDR3, the DNA is TGTGCCAGCAGTTACGCTTTCACAGTAGCAGCTTTCTTT.